Sequencing of this TCR beta chain was carried out in a study of cytomegalovirus exposure and HLA in healthy donors. Study results and caveats: Altogether, about 160 TCR beta chains were recorded as cytomegalovirus-associated. When a later analysis was performed, an Asian-associated ancestry cluster reportedly had fewer N-insertions than the approximately 700-donor mean.

The PCR ran on 60 Vbeta and 13 Jbeta primers. The table came from immunoSEQ multiplex PCR; TCRdb's copy has only in-frame clones and leaves some out. There are approximately 140,000 clones in the sample; around 79% occur only once, and 3% to 4% lies in the top ten. A few counts support this clone. The target antigen is unknown. The CDR3 spans 14 residues. V was clipped by 8 bases and J by 6 bases; unmatched bases: 9. Germline lookup yields CDR1 MGHDK and CDR2 SYGVNS. This receptor was identified in a female donor in good health and CMV-seronegative. J is TRBJ1-4 and V is TRBV25-1, with TRBD1 matching 7 bases. The sample taken for sequencing was PBMCs. The CDR3 nucleotides read TGTGCCAGCGGCCCCGGGACAGAGGATGAAAAACTGTTTTTT. Its protein product is CASGPGTEDEKLFF.